Listed here is a single T cell receptor (beta chain). Its antigen is unknown. Base qualities are not at hand, and no much larger clone is one base apart. The trial excluded patients who had a history of autoimmune disease or were on systemic immunosuppression. Peripheral blood for TCR sequencing was drawn from every dose cohort at baseline, at cycle 4 day 1 and at cycle 7 day 1. Samples came from an open-label, multicenter, first-in-human phase I dose-escalation trial of ivuxolimab. Adults with locally advanced or metastatic melanoma, renal cell carcinoma, hepatocellular carcinoma or head and neck squamous cell carcinoma were enrolled in the trial. Before TCR sequencing, CD4+ and CD8+ T cells were separately sorted from peripheral blood. For sequencing of the TCRbeta CDR3 region, genomic DNA was extracted from the sorted cells. The immunoSEQ Assay was used for sequencing of TCRbeta CDR3 regions. The source is immuneACCESS, and TCRdb retained only in-frame sequences with V and J called. Part of the clones is not carried over; for the studies checked, unresolved V genes explain less than half of this, and the remainder is unexplained. The sample yields roughly 16,000 clones; roughly 87% were counted once. The ten most abundant clones make up roughly 25% of the sample.

This specimen belongs to a study of OX40 agonist ivuxolimab in advanced cancers. For the study in its entirety: Ivuxolimab was a fully human IgG2 agonistic monoclonal antibody targeting the costimulatory receptor OX40 (CD134). Intravenous ivuxolimab was administered to patients every 2 weeks at six dose levels: 0.01, 0.1, 0.3, 1.5, 3 and 10 mg/kg. Among the 50 to 55 dose-escalation patients, about 19 had hepatocellular carcinoma, 15 or so melanoma, 9 renal cell carcinoma and 9 head and neck cancer. The dose-escalation cohort was 80% to 90% male with a mean age of roughly 60 years, ranging from about 20 to 80. Patients were allowed to have had prior anti-PD-1, anti-PD-L1 or anti-CTLA-4 therapy, and more than 30% of the dose-escalation patients had previously received checkpoint inhibitors. Partial responses were achieved by three dose-escalation patients, of whom one had hepatocellular carcinoma and two had cutaneous melanoma. The point of sequencing TCRbeta in the periphery was to test whether ivuxolimab changed TCR sequence diversity and drove clonal T-cell expansion. The monotherapy dose-escalation portion (N ≈ 55 patients) of the phase I ivuxolimab trial is reported in the paper.

A distance of 14 bases separates the germline ends of V and J, which lose 2 bases and 4 bases respectively. There are 15 amino acids in the CDR3, from cysteine to phenylalanine inclusive. The only DNA kept is the CDR3, 45 bases in frame from the first base. Per the germline V gene, SNHLY is the CDR1 and FYNNEI is the CDR2. What the authors observed across the whole study: At doses of 0.1 to 3.0 mg/kg, clonal expansion of both CD4+ and CD8+ blood T cells was observed from baseline to week 6. Low levels of normalized T-cell clonal expansion were also seen in some patients who did not respond. After ivuxolimab, more expanded clones were found on average in CD8+ T cells than in CD4+ T cells. The antigen specificity of the clonally expanded peripheral T cells was not determined. In the 0.1-3.0 mg/kg groups, partial responders had among the lowest normalized peripheral clonal expansion, particularly in CD8+ T cells.

The sequencing used CD4+ or CD8+ T cells sorted from blood, collected in a trial of the OX40 agonist ivuxolimab. The source of this sequence is an adult with an advanced solid tumor such as melanoma, head and neck, liver or kidney cancer. The chain is assembled from TRBV2 and TRBJ1-1, with no confidently assigned D gene. The sequence in DNA is TGTGCCAGCAGTGAACCTCAGGCCTTATCCACTGAAGCTTTCTTT. Its translation reads: CASSEPQALSTEAFF. Reference TRBV2 and TRBJ1-1 proteins supply the regions before and after the CDR3; the full variable domain is: EPEVTQTPSHQVTQMGQEVILRCVPISNHLYFYWYRQILGQKVEFLVSFYNNEISEKSEIFDDQFSVERPDGSNFTLKIRSTKLEDSAMYFCASSEPQALSTEAFFGQGTRLTVV.